This record looks at one TCR beta chain sequence and its context. Its antigen remains unknown. This sample is part of a study of CD8 T cells in ankylosing spondylitis. Libraries of TCR beta came from quantitative 5'-RACE with molecular barcodes. TCRdb re-analysed the 5' RACE reads in MiXCR, keeping a single row per CDR3 protein. Of 700,000 or so distinct CDR3 sequences in the sample, 15% to 20% are singletons; the top ten hold about 19%. The CDR3 spans 15 residues. The germline CDR1 and CDR2 sequences are LGHDT and YNNKEL (reference sequence). After removal of 4 bases from V and 9 bases from J, the junction contained 7 bases not matched to a gene. Study-wide results and caveats: Both synovial fluid and blood in reactive arthritis had previously been reported to carry some motif variants. In ankylosing spondylitis blood, a motif of 7 to 9 highly homologous TCR beta variants appeared characteristic.

This rearrangement joins TRBV3-1 to TRBJ1-6; 9 nucleotides align to TRBD1. The clonotype originates from a male donor with ankylosing spondylitis. What was sequenced was blood, either unsorted or a sorted T cell fraction (not recorded which). The CDR3 region has the DNA TGTGCCAGCAGCCCGGGACAGGGATCGAGTTCACCCCTCCACTTT. Protein: CASSPGQGSSSPLHF. Supplemented by reference TRBV3-1 and TRBJ1-6, the full variable domain reads DTAVSQTPKYLVTQMGNDKSIKCEQNLGHDTMYWYKQDSKKFLKIMFSYNNKELIINETVPNRFSPKSPDKAHLNLHINSLELGDSAVYFCASSPGQGSSSPLHFGNGTRLTVT.